The rows below give T cell receptor beta chains drawn from one sample of a study of cytomegalovirus exposure and HLA in healthy donors. Clones were sequenced by immunoSEQ multiplex PCR, and TCRdb holds only the in-frame ones, with some missing. The table records 150,000 to 200,000 clones, 80% of them present only once. The sequenced sample consisted of PBMCs. These receptors were collected from a woman in her thirties in good health and CMV-seronegative. Both conserved end residues are part of each CDR3. The D gene is left open where the match is weak. Clone size is stated in some rows and not others, as once, few, many or a class when expanded.

16,TRBJ2-1,.,once,TRBV7-2,TGTGCCAGCAGCTTAGCAGCCCCGAGCTCCTACAATGAGCAGTTCTTC,CASSLAAPSSYNEQFF
15,TRBJ2-1,TRBD1,.,TRBV5-1,TGCGCCAGCAGCTTGGACGGGACAGAGTTCGATGAGCAGTTCTTC,CASSLDGTEFDEQFF
13,TRBJ1-2,TRBD1,.,TRBV30,TGTGCCTGGAGTCTGGGGACAGGGATGGGCTACACCTTC,CAWSLGTGMGYTF
12,TRBJ2-1,.,once,TRBV7-9,TGTGCCAGCAGCTTAGGGGGCGATGAGCAGTTCTTC,CASSLGGDEQFF
16,TRBJ1-2,TRBD1,once,TRBV27,TGTGCCAGCAGTTTATTGGGGACAGGAATGGGCAATGGCTACACCTTC,CASSLLGTGMGNGYTF
16,TRBJ2-5,TRBD2,.,TRBV5-6,TGTGCCAGCAATGTAGCGGGACTAGCGTTCCAAGAGACCCAGTACTTC,CASNVAGLAFQETQYF
14,TRBJ1-5,TRBD1,.,TRBV5-1,TGCGCCAGCAGCTTCCAGGGGGGAGATCAGCCCCAGCATTTT,CASSFQGGDQPQHF
14,TRBJ1-1,.,.,TRBV5-1,TGCGCCAGCAGCCCCCCGGGGGTTAGCACTGAAGCTTTCTTT,CASSPPGVSTEAFF
16,TRBJ1-2,TRBD1,.,TRBV5-1,TGCGCCAGCAGGCGACCGGGGACAGGGTTTGGCTATGGCTACACCTTC,CASRRPGTGFGYGYTF
15,TRBJ2-7,TRBD2,.,TRBV6-5,TGTGCCAGCAGCTTACTAGCGGGGAAGTCCTACGAGCAGTACTTC,CASSLLAGKSYEQYF
15,TRBJ2-5,TRBD1,.,TRBV6-1,TGTGCCAGCAGTGAAGGCGGACAGGGATGGGAGACCCAGTACTTC,CASSEGGQGWETQYF
13,TRBJ1-6,.,.,TRBV6-5,TGTGCCAGCAGAAGGACTCCGGATTCACCCCTCCACTTT,CASRRTPDSPLHF
11,TRBJ2-5,.,.,TRBV25-1,TGTGCCAGCAGTTCCGGAGCGTCCCAGTACTTC,CASSSGASQYF
17,TRBJ2-6,.,.,TRBV15,TGTGCCACCAGCAGAGATATGGCAGTCTCTGGGGCCAACGTCCTGACTTTC,CATSRDMAVSGANVLTF
14,TRBJ1-1,.,.,TRBV7-9,TGTGCCAGCAGCTCTCGGGGGGATAACACTGAAGCTTTCTTT,CASSSRGDNTEAFF
13,TRBJ2-1,TRBD2,.,TRBV29-1,TGCAGCGCCGGGGGACTAGCGGGGAATGAGCAGTTCTTC,CSAGGLAGNEQFF
11,TRBJ2-7,.,.,TRBV30,TGTGCCTGGAGTGGAGACTACGAGCAGTACTTC,CAWSGDYEQYF
14,TRBJ1-1,.,.,TRBV6-6,TGTGCCAGCAGCCGCAGGGGCCTGAACACTGAAGCTTTCTTT,CASSRRGLNTEAFF
18,TRBJ1-1,TRBD1,.,TRBV7-9,TGTGCCAGCAGCCTTCGACAGGGAGTAGGACCGTTGAACACTGAAGCTTTCTTT,CASSLRQGVGPLNTEAFF
19,TRBJ1-5,.,.,TRBV10-1,TGCGCCAGCAGTGAAAAGGTACAGGCCCTCCCTTGGTGCAATCAGCCCCAGCATTTT,CASSEKVQALPWCNQPQHF
14,TRBJ1-1,.,few,TRBV9,TGTGCCAGCAGCGGCCCGAGGGATAACACTGAAGCTTTCTTT,CASSGPRDNTEAFF
13,TRBJ2-1,.,.,TRBV2,TGTGCCAGCAGTCCCGGACTGTACAATGAGCAGTTCTTC,CASSPGLYNEQFF
15,TRBJ2-3,.,few,TRBV27,TGTGCCAGCAGTTTAGCGGGGCGGTTCACAGATACGCAGTATTTT,CASSLAGRFTDTQYF
14,TRBJ2-5,.,.,TRBV7-9,TGTGCCAGCAGCCTCCGGGAGTACCAAGAGACCCAGTACTTC,CASSLREYQETQYF
16,TRBJ2-5,TRBD2,.,TRBV7-2,TGTGCCAGCAGCTTCGGGCGGGGGGCCCGCGGGGAGACCCAGTACTTC,CASSFGRGARGETQYF
16,TRBJ1-6,TRBD1,.,TRBV30,TGTGCCTGGAGTCTAATATCCGGGACAGGTTATTCACCCCTCCACTTT,CAWSLISGTGYSPLHF
13,TRBJ1-3,.,.,TRBV29-1,TGCAGCGCGGGGAACCACTCTGGAAACACCATATATTTT,CSAGNHSGNTIYF
14,TRBJ2-7,TRBD1,.,TRBV30,TGTGCCTGGAGTATCGGGACAGGGAACTACGAGCAGTACTTC,CAWSIGTGNYEQYF
15,TRBJ2-7,TRBD1,.,TRBV7-8,TGTGCCAGCAGCTTCGGACAGGCGTACTCCTACGAGCAGTACTTC,CASSFGQAYSYEQYF
15,TRBJ2-7,TRBD1,.,TRBV6-6,TGTGCCAGCAGTTACCGGGGACAGTTCTCTACAGAGCAGTACTTC,CASSYRGQFSTEQYF
16,TRBJ1-6,.,few,TRBV19,TGTGCCAGTAGTCGCGACCCAGGGTTGGGTAATTCACCCCTCCACTTT,CASSRDPGLGNSPLHF
14,TRBJ1-2,TRBD1,.,TRBV7-2,TGTGCCAGCAGCTCAAAGGGACAGGGCTATGGCTACACCTTC,CASSSKGQGYGYTF
15,TRBJ1-1,.,.,TRBV5-1,TGCGCCAGCAGCTTGGTGGGGGCTGGAGACACTGAAGCTTTCTTT,CASSLVGAGDTEAFF
15,TRBJ2-1,.,.,TRBV9,TGTGCCAGCAGCCAAACAGGGAGCTCCTACAATGAGCAGTTCTTC,CASSQTGSSYNEQFF
13,TRBJ2-5,TRBD1,.,TRBV12-5,TGTGCTAGTGGAGGGGACAGACAAGAGACCCAGTACTTC,CASGGDRQETQYF
13,TRBJ1-6,.,.,TRBV7-6,TGTGCCAGCAGCTTAGATCCCCGTTCACCCCTCCACTTT,CASSLDPRSPLHF
11,TRBJ2-5,.,few,TRBV7-8,TGTGCCAGCAGCTCGCAAGAGACCCAGTACTTC,CASSSQETQYF
16,TRBJ2-1,.,.,TRBV27,TGTGCCAGCAGTTTATCGAAGGCGGCAGCCTACAATGAGCAGTTCTTC,CASSLSKAAAYNEQFF
14,TRBJ1-1,.,.,TRBV7-2,TGTGCCAGCAGCTTTCGGTCCGTTCTAACTGAAGCTTTCTTT,CASSFRSVLTEAFF
13,TRBJ1-5,.,.,TRBV6-4,TGTGCCAGCAGTAGGGAGGGCGGTCAGCCCCAGCATTTT,CASSREGGQPQHF
14,TRBJ2-5,TRBD2,.,TRBV7-2,TGTGCCAGCAGCCCAGCGGGGGGACAAGAGACCCAGTACTTC,CASSPAGGQETQYF
16,TRBJ2-7,.,.,TRBV7-6,TGTGCCAGCTCTCTGGGTGACAGTCTAAAGTCCTACGAGCAGTACTTC,CASSLGDSLKSYEQYF
15,TRBJ1-5,TRBD1,.,TRBV5-4,TGTGCCAGCAGTCTTAGCCCCAGGGGGAACCAGCCCCAGCATTTT,CASSLSPRGNQPQHF
11,TRBJ1-3,.,few,TRBV9,TGTGCCAGCAGCGTCGGCGGCACCATATATTTT,CASSVGGTIYF
13,TRBJ1-2,.,few,TRBV11-2,TGTGCCAGCGCGGGAGGGTCCTTTCATGGCTACACCTTC,CASAGGSFHGYTF
14,TRBJ2-4,.,.,TRBV5-6,TGTGCCAGCAGCCGATCAACCGGCAAAAACATTCAGTACTTC,CASSRSTGKNIQYF
16,TRBJ1-6,TRBD1,.,TRBV4-2,TGTGCCAGCAGCCAAGCGGGGGACAGCCTTAATTCCCCCCTCCACTTT,CASSQAGDSLNSPLHF
13,TRBJ2-7,.,once,TRBV7-2,TGTGCCAGCAGCTTCCCAGGACTTTACGAGCAGTACTTC,CASSFPGLYEQYF
20,TRBJ2-2,TRBD2,.,TRBV6-4,TGTGCCAGCAGTGACCCTTCGGCTAGCGGGGGGCCCGCGAACACCGGGGAGCTGTTTTTT,CASSDPSASGGPANTGELFF
15,TRBJ2-2,.,few,TRBV21-1,TGTGCCAGCAGCAAGCGGACAGTCGAGACCGGGGAGCTGTTTTTT,CASSKRTVETGELFF
16,TRBJ2-3,TRBD1,few,TRBV5-1,TGCGCCAGCAGCGGCCGGGACAGTATACGGGCAGATACGCAGTATTTT,CASSGRDSIRADTQYF
11,TRBJ2-1,.,.,TRBV7-3,TGTGCCAGCAGCTTAGGCGGGGAGCAGTTCTTC,CASSLGGEQFF
14,TRBJ2-7,TRBD2,few,TRBV7-9,TGTGCCAGCAGCCAGGGACTAGTGGTTCACGAGCAGTACTTC,CASSQGLVVHEQYF
16,TRBJ1-1,TRBD1,.,TRBV30,TGTGCCTGGAGTAAAAGGACAGGGGGAATGAACACTGAAGCTTTCTTT,CAWSKRTGGMNTEAFF
15,TRBJ1-1,.,many,TRBV6-5,TGTGCCAGCAGTTACACCCGGGAGCTAGCCACTGAAGCTTTCTTT,CASSYTRELATEAFF
16,TRBJ2-1,TRBD2,once,TRBV9,TGTGCCAGCAGCCTCGGACTAGCGGGGGGCGACAATGAGCAGTTCTTC,CASSLGLAGGDNEQFF
15,TRBJ1-3,.,.,TRBV5-1,TGCGCCAGCAGCTTGGTACCAGTCTCTGGAAACACCATATATTTT,CASSLVPVSGNTIYF
13,TRBJ2-4,.,.,TRBV7-2,TGTGCCAGCAGCTCCGACAGGTACAACATTCAGTACTTC,CASSSDRYNIQYF